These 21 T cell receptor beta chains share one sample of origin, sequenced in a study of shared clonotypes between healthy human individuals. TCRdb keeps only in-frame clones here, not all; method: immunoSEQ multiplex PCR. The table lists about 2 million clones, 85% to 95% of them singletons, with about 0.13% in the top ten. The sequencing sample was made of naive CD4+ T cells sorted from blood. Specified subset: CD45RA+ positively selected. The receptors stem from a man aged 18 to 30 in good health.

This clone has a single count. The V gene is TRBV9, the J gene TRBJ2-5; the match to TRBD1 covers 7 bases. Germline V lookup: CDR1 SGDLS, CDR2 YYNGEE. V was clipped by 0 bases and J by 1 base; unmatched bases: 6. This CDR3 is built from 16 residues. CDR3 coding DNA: TGTGCCAGCAGCGTAGGCTCGGGACAGCTCCAAGAGACCCAGTACTTC. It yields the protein CASSVGSGQLQETQYF.

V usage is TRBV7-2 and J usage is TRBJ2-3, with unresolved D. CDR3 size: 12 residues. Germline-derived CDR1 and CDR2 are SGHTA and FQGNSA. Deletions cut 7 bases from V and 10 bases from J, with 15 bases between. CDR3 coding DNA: TGTGCCAGCACCGAGGCCCCGTCGTCGCAGTATTTT. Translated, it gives CASTEAPSSQYF.

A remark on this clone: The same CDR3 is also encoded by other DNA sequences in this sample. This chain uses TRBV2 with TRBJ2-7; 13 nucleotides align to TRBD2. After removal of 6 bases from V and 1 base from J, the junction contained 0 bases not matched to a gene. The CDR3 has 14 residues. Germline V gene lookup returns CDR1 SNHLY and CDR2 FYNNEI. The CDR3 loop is CASRTSGGSYEQYF. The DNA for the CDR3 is TGTGCCAGCAGGACTAGCGGGGGGTCCTACGAGCAGTACTTC. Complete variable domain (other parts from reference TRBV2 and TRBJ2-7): EPEVTQTPSHQVTQMGQEVILRCVPISNHLYFYWYRQILGQKVEFLVSFYNNEISEKSEIFDDQFSVERPDGSNFTLKIRSTKLEDSAMYFCASRTSGGSYEQYFGPGTRLTVT.

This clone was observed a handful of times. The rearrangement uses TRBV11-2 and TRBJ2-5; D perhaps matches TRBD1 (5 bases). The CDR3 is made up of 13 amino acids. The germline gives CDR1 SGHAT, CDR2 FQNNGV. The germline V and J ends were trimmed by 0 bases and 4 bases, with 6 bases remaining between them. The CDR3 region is CASSLDRAETQYF. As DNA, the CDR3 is TGTGCCAGCAGCTTAGACAGGGCAGAGACCCAGTACTTC.

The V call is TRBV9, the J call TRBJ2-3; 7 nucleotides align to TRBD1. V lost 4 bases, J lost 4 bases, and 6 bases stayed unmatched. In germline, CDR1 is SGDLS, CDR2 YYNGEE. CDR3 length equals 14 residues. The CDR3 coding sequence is TGTGCCAGCAGCTCCCGACAGGGTGCAGATACGCAGTATTTT. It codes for CASSSRQGADTQYF.

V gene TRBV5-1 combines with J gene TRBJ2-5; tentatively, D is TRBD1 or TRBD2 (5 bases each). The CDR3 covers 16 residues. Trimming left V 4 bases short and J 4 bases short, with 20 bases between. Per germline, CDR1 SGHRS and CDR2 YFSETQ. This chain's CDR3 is CASSPREGRLGETQYF. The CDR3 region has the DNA TGCGCCAGCAGCCCTCGTGAGGGGAGATTAGGAGAGACCCAGTACTTC.

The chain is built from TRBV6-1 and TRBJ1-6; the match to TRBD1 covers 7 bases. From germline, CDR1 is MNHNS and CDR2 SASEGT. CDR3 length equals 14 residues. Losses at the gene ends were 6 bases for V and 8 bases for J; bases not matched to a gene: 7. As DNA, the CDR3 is TGTGCCAGCAGGAAGACAGGGATGGATTCACCCCTCCACTTT. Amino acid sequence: CASRKTGMDSPLHF.

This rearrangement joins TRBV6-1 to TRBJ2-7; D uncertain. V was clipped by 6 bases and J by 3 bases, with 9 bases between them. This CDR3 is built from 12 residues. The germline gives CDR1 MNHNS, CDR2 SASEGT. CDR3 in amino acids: CASSHGLYEQYF. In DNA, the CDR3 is TGTGCCAGCAGCCACGGGCTCTACGAGCAGTACTTC.

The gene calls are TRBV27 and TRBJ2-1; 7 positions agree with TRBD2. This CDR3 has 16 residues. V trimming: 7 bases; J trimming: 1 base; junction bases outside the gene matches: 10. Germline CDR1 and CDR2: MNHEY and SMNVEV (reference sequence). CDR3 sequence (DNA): TGTGCCAGCACCCAACAAAGCGGGGCATCCTACAATGAGCAGTTCTTC. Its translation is CASTQQSGASYNEQFF.

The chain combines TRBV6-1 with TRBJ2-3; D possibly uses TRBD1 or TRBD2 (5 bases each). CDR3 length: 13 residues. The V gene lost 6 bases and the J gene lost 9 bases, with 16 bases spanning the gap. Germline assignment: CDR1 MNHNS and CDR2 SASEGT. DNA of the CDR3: TGTGCCAGCAGGACCGCAGGGAGTGGAACGCAGTATTTT. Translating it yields CASRTAGSGTQYF.

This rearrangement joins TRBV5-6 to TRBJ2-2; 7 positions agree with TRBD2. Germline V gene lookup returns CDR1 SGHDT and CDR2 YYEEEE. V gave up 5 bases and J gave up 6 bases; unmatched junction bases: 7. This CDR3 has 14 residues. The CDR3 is CASSHSGRAGELFF. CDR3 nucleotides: TGTGCCAGCAGTCACTCGGGGAGGGCCGGGGAGCTGTTTTTT.

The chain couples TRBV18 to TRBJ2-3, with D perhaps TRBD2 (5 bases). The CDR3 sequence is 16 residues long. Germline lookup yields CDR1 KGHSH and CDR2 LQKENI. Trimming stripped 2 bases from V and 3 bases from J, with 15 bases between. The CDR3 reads CASSPFKAGLTDTQYF. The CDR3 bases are TGTGCCAGCTCACCATTTAAGGCAGGACTTACAGATACGCAGTATTTT.

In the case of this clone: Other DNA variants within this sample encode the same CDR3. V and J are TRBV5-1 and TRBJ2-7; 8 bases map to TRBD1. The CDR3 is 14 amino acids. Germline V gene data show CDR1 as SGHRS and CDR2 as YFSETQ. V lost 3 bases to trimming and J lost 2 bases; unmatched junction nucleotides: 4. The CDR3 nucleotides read TGCGCCAGCAGCTCCGGACAGGGCCCCTACGAGCAGTACTTC. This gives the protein CASSSGQGPYEQYF. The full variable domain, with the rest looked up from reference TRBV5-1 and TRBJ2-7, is KAGVTQTPRYLIKTRGQQVTLSCSPISGHRSVSWYQQTPGQGLQFLFEYFSETQRNKGNFPGRFSGRQFSNSRSEMNVSTLELGDSALYLCASSSGQGPYEQYFGPGTRLTVT.

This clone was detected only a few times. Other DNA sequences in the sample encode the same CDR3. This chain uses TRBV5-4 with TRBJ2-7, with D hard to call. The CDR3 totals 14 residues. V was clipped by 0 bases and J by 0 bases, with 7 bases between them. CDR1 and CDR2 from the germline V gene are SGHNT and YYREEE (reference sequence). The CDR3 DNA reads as TGTGCCAGCAGCTTGGACCGGAGCTCCTACGAGCAGTACTTC. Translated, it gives CASSLDRSSYEQYF.

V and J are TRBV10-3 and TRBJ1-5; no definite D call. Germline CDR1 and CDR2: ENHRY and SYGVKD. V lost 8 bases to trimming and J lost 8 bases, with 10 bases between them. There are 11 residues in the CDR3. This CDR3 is CAIGSMEPQHF. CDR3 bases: TGTGCCATCGGATCAATGGAGCCCCAGCATTTT.

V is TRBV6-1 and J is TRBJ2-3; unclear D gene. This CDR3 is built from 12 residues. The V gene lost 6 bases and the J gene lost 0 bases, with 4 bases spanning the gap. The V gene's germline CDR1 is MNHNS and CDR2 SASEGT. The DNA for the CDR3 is TGTGCCAGCAGGGAAAGCACAGATACGCAGTATTTT. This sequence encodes CASRESTDTQYF.

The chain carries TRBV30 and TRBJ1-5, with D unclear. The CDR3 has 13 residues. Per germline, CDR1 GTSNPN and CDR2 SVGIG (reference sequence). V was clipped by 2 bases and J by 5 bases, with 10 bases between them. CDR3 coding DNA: TGTGCCTGGAGTTTCAAGGACCATCAGCCCCAGCATTTT. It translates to CAWSFKDHQPQHF.

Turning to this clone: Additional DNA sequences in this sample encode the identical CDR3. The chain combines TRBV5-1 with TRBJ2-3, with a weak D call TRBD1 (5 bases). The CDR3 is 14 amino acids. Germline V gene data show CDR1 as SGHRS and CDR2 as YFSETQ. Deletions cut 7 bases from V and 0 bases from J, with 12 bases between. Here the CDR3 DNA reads TGCGCCAGCGGCCAAGGACACAGCACAGATACGCAGTATTTT. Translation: CASGQGHSTDTQYF.

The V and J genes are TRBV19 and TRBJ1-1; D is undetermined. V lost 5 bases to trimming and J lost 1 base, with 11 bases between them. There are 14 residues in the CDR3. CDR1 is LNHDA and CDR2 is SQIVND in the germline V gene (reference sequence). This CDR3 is CASSWSSGNTEAFF. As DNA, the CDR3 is TGTGCCAGTAGTTGGTCGTCTGGGAACACTGAAGCTTTCTTT.

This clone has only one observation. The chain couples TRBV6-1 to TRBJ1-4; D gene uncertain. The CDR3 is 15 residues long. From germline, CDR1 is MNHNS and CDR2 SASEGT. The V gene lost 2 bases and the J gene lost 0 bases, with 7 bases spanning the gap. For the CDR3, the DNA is TGTGCCAGCAGTGAAAGCAGCGCAACTAATGAAAAACTGTTTTTT. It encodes CASSESSATNEKLFF.

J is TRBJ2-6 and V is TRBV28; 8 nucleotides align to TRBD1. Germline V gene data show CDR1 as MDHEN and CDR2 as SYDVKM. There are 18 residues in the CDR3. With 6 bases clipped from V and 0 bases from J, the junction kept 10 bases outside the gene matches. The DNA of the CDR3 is TGTGCCAGCAGCTTGGACGGGACAGGCCGCTCTGGGGCCAACGTCCTGACTTTC. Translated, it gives CASSLDGTGRSGANVLTF.